This passage covers 21 T cell receptor beta chains from one sample sequenced in a study of read filtering for tumor transcriptome and immune sequencing. From 300 to 450 ng of RNA, a library with molecular barcoded alpha/delta and beta/gamma adaptors was made. TCRdb re-called the reads with MiXCR, one entry per CDR3 protein. The sample gives 100,000 to 150,000 distinct CDR3 sequences, around 13% of which show up once; 9.5% to 12% is in the top ten. Material: a population of CD138-negative cells sorted from bone marrow. Receptors originate from a donor older than 35 with multiple myeloma.

V and J are TRBV11-3 and TRBJ2-3; perhaps TRBD1 as D (8 bases). In germline, CDR1 is SGHNT, CDR2 YENEEA. The CDR3 has 14 residues. The V and J ends lost 3 bases and 6 bases respectively, with 13 bases between them. This CDR3 reads CASSFGQGGDTQYF. CDR3 in DNA: TGTGCCAGCAGCTTCGGACAGGGAGGGGATACGCAGTATTTT.

This clonotype was found many times. The V gene is TRBV3-1, the J gene TRBJ2-3; the D gene could be TRBD1 or TRBD2 (5 bases each). The V end was cut by 0 bases, the J end by 4 bases, with 5 bases between. This CDR3 contains 13 residues. CDR1 is LGHDT, CDR2 YNNKEL, per germline (reference sequence). The CDR3 region is CASSQEGADTQYF. The CDR3 DNA reads as TGTGCCAGCAGCCAAGAGGGGGCAGATACGCAGTATTTT.

In its sample, this clonotype was seen a few times. The CDR3 loop is CASTRTGGEETQYF. The CDR3 DNA reads TGTGCCAGCACCCGGACAGGGGGCGAGGAGACCCAGTACTTC. The chain uses TRBV27 and TRBJ2-5; 11 bases are a match to TRBD1. CDR1 and CDR2 from the germline V gene are MNHEY and SMNVEV (reference sequence). Trimming cost V 7 bases and J 5 bases; bases outside gene matches: 6. The CDR3 loop spans 14 amino acids.

The count of this clonotype is one. The J gene is TRBJ1-1, the V gene TRBV12-3 or TRBV12-4; D is unresolved. The CDR3 is 14 residues long. V gave up 3 bases and J gave up 6 bases, with 14 bases separating them. The CDR3 loop reads CASSFLGLGSEAFF. CDR3 in DNA: TGTGCCAGCAGTTTTCTCGGTCTAGGCTCTGAAGCTTTCTTT.

This clonotype was found many times. This chain uses TRBV9 with TRBJ1-2; D gene uncertain. Germline-derived CDR1 and CDR2 are SGDLS and YYNGEE. CDR3 size: 14 residues. The germline V and J ends were trimmed by 0 bases and 2 bases, with 8 bases remaining between them. The DNA of the CDR3 is TGTGCCAGCAGCGTAGTTGGCCCGAACTATGGCTACACCTTC. As protein: CASSVVGPNYGYTF.

This clonotype was recorded many times. The CDR3 reads CASSTSSPGGSGANVLTF. The CDR3, as DNA: TGTGCCAGTAGTACATCCTCGCCGGGAGGCTCTGGGGCCAACGTCCTGACTTTC. This chain connects TRBV19 to TRBJ2-6; the match to TRBD2 covers 7 bases. Germline V gene sequence: CDR1 LNHDA, CDR2 SQIVND (reference sequence). There are 18 residues in the CDR3. The V segment lost 4 bases and the J segment 0 bases; nucleotides outside the gene matches: 9.

This clonotype was counted ten times or more. The chain recombines TRBV2 with TRBJ1-5; the D gene is possibly TRBD1 (6 bases). In germline, CDR1 is SNHLY, CDR2 FYNNEI. CDR3 size: 14 residues. The V gene lost 7 bases and the J gene lost 2 bases, with 12 bases spanning the gap. CDR3 sequence (DNA): TGTGCCAGCACCGGGGGCTCGGGCAATCAGCCCCAGCATTTT. Residues: CASTGGSGNQPQHF. Drawing the rest from reference TRBV2 and TRBJ1-5, the complete variable domain is EPEVTQTPSHQVTQMGQEVILRCVPISNHLYFYWYRQILGQKVEFLVSFYNNEISEKSEIFDDQFSVERPDGSNFTLKIRSTKLEDSAMYFCASTGGSGNQPQHFGDGTRLSIL.

This clonotype was seen at least ten times. The V gene is TRBV4-1, the J gene TRBJ1-2; weak D call: TRBD1 (6 bases). Trimming left V 0 bases short and J 8 bases short, with 16 bases between. Germline V gene data show CDR1 as MGHRA and CDR2 as YSYEKL. This CDR3 contains 15 residues. CDR3 region: CASSQDSGTPRGYTF. The CDR3 DNA reads TGCGCCAGCAGCCAAGATAGCGGGACACCCAGGGGCTACACCTTC.

Concerning this clonotype: This may be a read error: a much more frequent sequence differs by one nucleotide. The gene calls are TRBV6-6 and TRBJ1-1; possibly TRBD1 for D (6 bases). The CDR3 runs to 13 residues. The germline gives CDR1 MNHNY, CDR2 SVGAGI (reference sequence). The CDR3 protein is CASRGRGGTEAVF. The CDR3 nucleotides read TGTGCCAGCAGAGGAAGGGGGGGCACTGAAGCTGTCTTT.

V usage is TRBV4-1 and J usage is TRBJ2-1; weak D call: TRBD1 (5 bases). The CDR3 contains 16 residues. V lost 0 bases to trimming and J lost 6 bases, with 15 bases between them. CDR1 and CDR2 from the germline V gene are MGHRA and YSYEKL. Written as DNA, the CDR3 is TGCGCCAGCAGCCAAGAAGGCATCAGGGTTGGCAATGAGCAGTTCTTC. Translating gives CASSQEGIRVGNEQFF.

Details on this clonotype: A much bigger clone sits one base away, suggesting this may be a read error. The chain employs TRBV29-1 and TRBJ2-3; D is possibly TRBD2 (5 bases). Germline V gene data show CDR1 as SQVTM and CDR2 as ANQGSEA. CDR3 length equals 11 residues. The ends were cut back, 7 bases at V and 2 bases at J, with 7 bases in the middle. This CDR3 is CSAGITDTQYF. The CDR3 region has the DNA TGCAGCGCCGGGATCACAGATACGCAGTATTTT.

This clonotype showed up many times. The chain has TRBV20-1 and TRBJ1-5; 7 nucleotides agree with TRBD1. V lost 3 bases, J lost 5 bases, and 7 bases stayed unmatched. There are 14 residues in the CDR3. CDR1 and CDR2 from the germline V gene are DFQATT and SNEGSKA (reference sequence). As DNA, the CDR3 is TGCAGTGCTAGGACAGGGATCCAGGATCAGCCCCAGCATTTT. Its translation: CSARTGIQDQPQHF.

In its sample, this clonotype was seen many times. The chain recombines TRBV29-1 with TRBJ2-1; D is possibly TRBD1 (6 bases). Per germline, CDR1 SQVTM and CDR2 ANQGSEA. There are 13 residues in the CDR3. V was clipped by 5 bases and J by 6 bases, with 14 bases between them. CDR3 sequence (DNA): TGCAGCGTTCGTCCGACAGGTTGCAATGAGCAGTTCTTC. This gives the protein CSVRPTGCNEQFF.

A remark on this clonotype: Mismatch with germline at one junction end may stem from a read error. The chain carries TRBV7-9 and TRBJ1-2; weak D call: TRBD1 (5 bases). CDR1 SEHNR and CDR2 FQNEAQ come from the germline V gene (reference sequence). This CDR3 has 15 residues. The CDR3 sequence is CASSLGLSGPYGYTF. In nucleotides, the CDR3 is TGCGCCAGCAGCTTAGGATTGTCGGGGCCCTATGGCTACACCTTC.

As concerns this clonotype: A read error may be the cause here, since a much bigger clone is one base away. This chain joins TRBV6-6 and TRBJ2-3, with a tentative D call TRBD1 (5 bases). Germline CDR1 MNHNY, CDR2 SVGAGI (reference sequence). The CDR3 contains 14 residues. Here the CDR3 reads CASSYKGGTGTQYF. DNA for the CDR3: TGTGCCAGCAGTTACAAGGGCGGCACAGGTACGCAGTATTTT.

This clonotype showed up many times. This chain joins TRBV5-1 and TRBJ2-5, with 7 bases that match TRBD1. After removal of 2 bases from V and 5 bases from J, the junction contained 6 bases not matched to a gene. The CDR3 runs 14 residues. CDR1 SGHRS and CDR2 YFSETQ come from the germline V gene. CDR3 DNA: TGCGCCAGCAGCTTAATGACAGGGAAGGAGACCCAGTACTTC. Translating gives CASSLMTGKETQYF.

Many counts were recorded for this clonotype. CDR3 loop: CASSPDAGGPNEQFF. The DNA for the CDR3 is TGTGCCAGCAGCCCCGACGCGGGGGGGCCGAATGAGCAGTTCTTC. The gene calls are TRBV4-2 and TRBJ2-1, with TRBD2 matching over 9 bases. This CDR3 is built from 15 residues. Germline loops: CDR1 LGHNA, CDR2 YNFKEQ. Trimming at V came to 4 bases and at J to 7 bases, leaving 8 bases not matched to a gene.

This clonotype was found many times. This chain connects TRBV9 to TRBJ1-1, with D possibly matching TRBD1 (5 bases). The germline CDR1 and CDR2 sequences are SGDLS and YYNGEE. Trimming shortened V by 2 bases and J by 2 bases, and 10 bases separated the two germline ends. This CDR3 spans 14 amino acids. The CDR3 here is CASSVGTANTEAFF. The CDR3 DNA follows: TGTGCCAGCAGCGTCGGGACGGCAAACACTGAAGCTTTCTTT.

CDR3: CAGSSDRGFGGYTF. DNA of the CDR3: TGTGCCGGTTCCTCCGACAGGGGGTTCGGAGGCTACACCTTC. This chain uses TRBV19 with TRBJ1-2; 9 bases align to TRBD1. The junction had 15 bases not matched to a gene; V was cut back by 11 bases and J by 8 bases. Germline CDR1 LNHDA, CDR2 SQIVND (reference sequence). The length of the CDR3 is 14 residues.

This clonotype was picked up one time. Given a much more abundant clone one base away, this may be a read error. The chain recombines TRBV6-1 with TRBJ2-5; weak D call: TRBD1 (5 bases). The CDR3 length is 14 residues. The V gene's germline CDR1 is MNHNS and CDR2 SASEGT. Written as DNA, the CDR3 is TGTGCCAGCAGTGAAGCGCAGGGCCCCGCGACCCGGTACTTC. Protein product: CASSEAQGPATRYF.

This clonotype was detected ten times or more. The chain is built from TRBV18 and TRBJ2-1; the match to TRBD2 covers 8 bases. Per germline, CDR1 KGHSH and CDR2 LQKENI. J lost 5 bases, V lost 6 bases, and 21 bases had no gene match. This CDR3 is built from 19 residues. The DNA of the CDR3 is TGTGCCAGCTCCCCCAGAAGCGGGAGCGTTCCGCGGAGTGACAATGAGCAGTTCTTC. Its translation is CASSPRSGSVPRSDNEQFF.